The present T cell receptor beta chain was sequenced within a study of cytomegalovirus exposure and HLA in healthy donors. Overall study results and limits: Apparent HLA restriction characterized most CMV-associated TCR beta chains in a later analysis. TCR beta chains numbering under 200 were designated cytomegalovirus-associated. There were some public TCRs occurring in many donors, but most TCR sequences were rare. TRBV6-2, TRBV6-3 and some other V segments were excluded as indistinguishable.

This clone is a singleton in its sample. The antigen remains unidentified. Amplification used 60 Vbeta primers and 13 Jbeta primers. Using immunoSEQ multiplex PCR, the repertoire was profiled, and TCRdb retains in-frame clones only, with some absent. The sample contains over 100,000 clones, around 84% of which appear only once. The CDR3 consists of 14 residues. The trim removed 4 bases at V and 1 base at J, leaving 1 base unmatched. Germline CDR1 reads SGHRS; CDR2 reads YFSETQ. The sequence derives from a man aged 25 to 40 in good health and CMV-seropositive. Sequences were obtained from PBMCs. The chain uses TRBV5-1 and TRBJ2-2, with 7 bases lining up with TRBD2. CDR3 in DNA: TGCGCCAGCAGCGGACTAGTGAACACCGGGGAGCTGTTTTTT. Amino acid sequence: CASSGLVNTGELFF. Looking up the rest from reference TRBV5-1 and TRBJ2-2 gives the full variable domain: KAGVTQTPRYLIKTRGQQVTLSCSPISGHRSVSWYQQTPGQGLQFLFEYFSETQRNKGNFPGRFSGRQFSNSRSEMNVSTLELGDSALYLCASSGLVNTGELFFGEGSRLTVL.